The 24 T cell receptor beta chains presented below share a single source sample, sequenced in a study of T cell changes during pregnancy in multiple sclerosis. Clones were sequenced by immunoSEQ multiplex PCR, and TCRdb holds only the in-frame ones, with some missing. Of around 92,000 clones in the sample, over 85% are singletons; the top ten hold 4.3%. The sample here was peripheral blood, taken in the first trimester of pregnancy. The receptors derive from a female donor with multiple sclerosis, enrolled in a pregnancy study.

V usage is TRBV19 and J usage is TRBJ2-7, with D hard to call. CDR1 and CDR2 (germline): LNHDA, SQIVND (reference sequence). Trimming stripped 5 bases from V and 3 bases from J, with 14 bases between. The CDR3 length is 14 residues. In DNA form, the CDR3 reads TGTGCCAGTAGTGCACCATCCCAGGTCTACGAGCAGTACTTC. It encodes CASSAPSQVYEQYF.

For the CDR3, the DNA is TGTGCCAGCCTGGGGGCACGCACAGATACGCAGTATTTT. Its translation is CASLGARTDTQYF. The chain links TRBV13 to TRBJ2-3, with a possible D match to TRBD1 (6 bases). Trimming shortened V by 8 bases and J by 1 base, and 10 bases separated the two germline ends. Germline CDR1 reads PRHDT; CDR2 reads FYEKMQ (reference sequence). This CDR3 is built from 13 residues.

This chain uses TRBV7-8 with TRBJ2-7, with TRBD1 matching 8 bases. CDR1 and CDR2 (germline): SGHVS, FQNEAQ. Losses at the gene ends were 2 bases for V and 3 bases for J; bases not matched to a gene: 3. The CDR3 contains 14 residues. The CDR3 spells CASSLPGGHYEQYF. The CDR3 DNA follows: TGTGCCAGCAGCTTACCAGGGGGCCACTACGAGCAGTACTTC. Full variable domain (rest looked up from reference TRBV7-8 and TRBJ2-7): GAGVSQSPRYKVAKRGQDVALRCDPISGHVSLFWYQQALGQGPEFLTYFQNEAQLDKSGLPSDRFFAERPEGSVSTLKIQRTQQEDSAVYLCASSLPGGHYEQYFGPGTRLTVT.

A remark on this clone: Other DNA variants within this sample encode the same CDR3. V usage is TRBV9 and J usage is TRBJ1-1, with a tentative D call TRBD1 (5 bases). Trimming took off 0 bases at V and 0 bases at J, with 15 bases between the two ends. Germline V lookup: CDR1 SGDLS, CDR2 YYNGEE. This CDR3 contains 17 residues. This chain's CDR3 is CASSVGTGGKMNTEAFF. Here the CDR3 DNA reads TGTGCCAGCAGCGTAGGGACCGGGGGGAAGATGAACACTGAAGCTTTCTTT. The full variable domain, with the rest looked up from reference TRBV9 and TRBJ1-1, is DSGVTQTPKHLITATGQRVTLRCSPRSGDLSVYWYQQSLDQGLQFLIQYYNGEERAKGNILERFSAQQFPDLHSELNLSSLELGDSALYFCASSVGTGGKMNTEAFFGQGTRLTVV.

In its sample, this clone was seen a few times. This chain uses TRBV6-1 with TRBJ1-6; TRBD1 aligns across 7 bases. V lost 2 bases to trimming and J lost 10 bases; unmatched junction nucleotides: 11. Germline values: CDR1 MNHNS, CDR2 SASEGT. The CDR3 extends over 16 amino acids. CDR3 amino acids: CASSETPEGASSPLHF. In DNA, the CDR3 is TGTGCCAGCAGTGAAACCCCAGAGGGGGCAAGCTCACCCCTCCACTTT.

This chain links TRBV14 with TRBJ1-2; weak D call: TRBD1 (6 bases). Deletions cut 0 bases from V and 4 bases from J, with 9 bases between. The CDR3 consists of 14 residues. Germline V gene lookup returns CDR1 SGHDN and CDR2 FVKESK. The CDR3 DNA reads TGTGCCAGCAGCCAAGACAGGGGCCTCTATGGCTACACCTTC. It translates to CASSQDRGLYGYTF. Based on the CDR3 plus reference TRBV14 and TRBJ1-2, the full variable domain is EAGVTQFPSHSVIEKGQTVTLRCDPISGHDNLYWYRRVMGKEIKFLLHFVKESKQDESGMPNNRFLAERTGGTYSTLKVQPAELEDSGVYFCASSQDRGLYGYTFGSGTRLTVV.

The chain couples TRBV2 to TRBJ2-1; the match to TRBD2 covers 7 bases. CDR1 is SNHLY and CDR2 is FYNNEI in the germline V gene. V lost 3 bases to trimming and J lost 2 bases; unmatched junction nucleotides: 4. This CDR3 region has 15 residues. The CDR3 region is CASSDTGGTYNEQFF. DNA of the CDR3: TGTGCCAGCAGTGATACGGGGGGAACCTACAATGAGCAGTTCTTC.

The chain combines TRBV6-5 with TRBJ1-2, with 9 bases that match TRBD1. The CDR3 is made up of 15 amino acids. V shed 1 base and J 8 bases; nucleotides not matched to a gene: 8. Per the germline V gene, CDR1 is MNHEY and CDR2 is SVGAGI. Here the CDR3 reads CASSYLGQGIEGYTF. Here the CDR3 DNA reads TGTGCCAGCAGTTACTTGGGACAGGGAATAGAAGGCTACACCTTC.

This chain uses TRBV5-6 with TRBJ2-7, with 9 bases fitting TRBD1. This CDR3 is 15 amino acids long. Germline V lookup: CDR1 SGHDT, CDR2 YYEEEE. V gave up 4 bases and J gave up 2 bases; unmatched junction bases: 7. The DNA for the CDR3 is TGTGCCAGCAGCCCAGGGACAGGGAATCCCTACGAGCAGTACTTC. Its translation is CASSPGTGNPYEQYF.

V usage is TRBV2 and J usage is TRBJ1-1; 7 bases line up with TRBD1. Losses at the gene ends were 9 bases for V and 1 base for J; bases not matched to a gene: 5. This CDR3 comprises 13 residues. Germline CDR1 SNHLY, CDR2 FYNNEI. The DNA of the CDR3 is TGTGCCAGAACAGGGGCGGGGAACACTGAAGCTTTCTTT. It is translated as CARTGAGNTEAFF.

In regard to this clone: The sample has other DNA sequences that encode this CDR3 too. The rearrangement links TRBV9 to TRBJ1-2; D call uncertain. Germline values: CDR1 SGDLS, CDR2 YYNGEE. The CDR3 covers 14 residues. V was shortened by 0 bases and J by 1 base, with 7 bases between the two germline ends. In DNA, the CDR3 is TGTGCCAGCAGCGTAGGAGGCAGTAACTATGGCTACACCTTC. Protein sequence: CASSVGGSNYGYTF.

The chain employs TRBV4-2 and TRBJ1-5, with 8 nucleotides matching TRBD1. Germline values: CDR1 LGHNA, CDR2 YNFKEQ. Germline trimming cut 0 bases from V and 7 bases from J; bases unmatched to any gene: 5. CDR3 length: 15 residues. DNA for the CDR3: TGTGCCAGCAGCCAAGAAGGACAGGGAGGGCAGCCCCAGCATTTT. Translating it yields CASSQEGQGGQPQHF.

In DNA, the CDR3 is TGCAGCGTTGACCTAGCGGGGAGCACAGATACGCAGTATTTT. Its protein product is CSVDLAGSTDTQYF. This chain joins TRBV29-1 and TRBJ2-3; 9 positions match TRBD2. Germline V lookup: CDR1 SQVTM, CDR2 ANQGSEA. This CDR3 region has 14 residues. V dropped 3 bases and J dropped 0; count of bases not matched to a gene: 1.

The rearrangement uses TRBV9 and TRBJ1-2; TRBD1 matches at 8 bases. Germline CDR1 is SGDLS and CDR2 is YYNGEE. Trimming removed 4 bases from V and 8 bases from J; junction bases left unmatched: 16. This CDR3 contains 16 residues. The CDR3 DNA is TGTGCCAGCAGCCCGGGGACAGGCGGTCGTTCGGGGGGCTACACCTTC. It specifies CASSPGTGGRSGGYTF.

This clone was observed a few times. The gene calls are TRBV6-5 and TRBJ1-4; D may be TRBD1 (5 bases). The ends were cut back, 6 bases at V and 5 bases at J, with 10 bases in the middle. Germline assignment: CDR1 MNHEY and CDR2 SVGAGI. The CDR3 sequence is 13 residues long. The CDR3 sequence is CASRGQGNEKLFF. In DNA, the CDR3 is TGTGCCAGCAGGGGGCAGGGCAATGAAAAACTGTTTTTT.

This clone appeared once. The gene calls are TRBV6-1 and TRBJ2-1; possibly TRBD1 for D (5 bases). Germline V lookup: CDR1 MNHNS, CDR2 SASEGT. CDR3 length: 14 residues. With 2 bases removed from V and 3 bases from J, the gap between germline ends came to 8 bases. Here the CDR3 reads CASSETGIYNEQFF. For the CDR3, the DNA is TGTGCCAGCAGTGAAACAGGTATCTACAATGAGCAGTTCTTC.

The chain carries TRBV6-1 and TRBJ1-2; tentatively, D is TRBD1 (5 bases). Trimming took off 4 bases at V and 2 bases at J, with 11 bases between the two ends. This CDR3 comprises 14 residues. In germline, CDR1 is MNHNS, CDR2 SASEGT. Here the CDR3 reads CASSVAGGNYGYTF. The CDR3 DNA follows: TGTGCCAGCAGTGTAGCCGGGGGGAACTATGGCTACACCTTC.

This chain links TRBV2 with TRBJ2-2; the match to TRBD1 covers 7 bases. The CDR3 loop spans 17 amino acids. Losses at the gene ends were 10 bases for V and 3 bases for J; bases not matched to a gene: 17. Germline loops: CDR1 SNHLY, CDR2 FYNNEI. CDR3 DNA sequence: TGTGCCACCCTTAAAATCCGCAGGGGGTATGACACCGGGGAGCTGTTTTTT. It translates to CATLKIRRGYDTGELFF.

The genes are TRBV27 and TRBJ2-1, with 9 bases fitting TRBD2. Trimming removed 8 bases from V and 7 bases from J; junction bases left unmatched: 12. This CDR3 region has 15 residues. Germline CDR1 reads MNHEY; CDR2 reads SMNVEV (reference sequence). CDR3 sequence: CASHPSGGRANEQFF. The CDR3 nucleotides are TGTGCCAGCCACCCGAGCGGGGGGAGAGCGAATGAGCAGTTCTTC.

The chain combines TRBV18 with TRBJ2-7, with 10 bases that match TRBD2. Germline V CDR1 and CDR2: KGHSH, LQKENI. J lost 3 bases, V lost 3 bases, and 5 bases had no gene match. The CDR3 loop spans 15 amino acids. CDR3 region: CASSPPLAGVYEQYF. The CDR3 bases are TGTGCCAGCTCACCCCCTCTAGCGGGGGTCTACGAGCAGTACTTC.

The CDR3 reads CASSEAPSELPYNEQFF. The CDR3 DNA reads as TGTGCCAGCAGTGAAGCCCCGTCCGAACTGCCCTACAATGAGCAGTTCTTC. This sequence joins TRBV6-1 and TRBJ2-1; unclear D gene. The CDR3 extends over 17 amino acids. V was cut by 0 bases and J by 2 bases, with 14 bases left in between. CDR1 is MNHNS and CDR2 is SASEGT in the germline V gene.

The chain links TRBV9 to TRBJ2-1; TRBD2 agrees at 12 bases. The germline CDR1 and CDR2 sequences are SGDLS and YYNGEE. J gave up 4 bases and V 1 base, and 9 bases lay outside the gene matches. The length of the CDR3 is 18 residues. The CDR3 DNA sequence: TGTGCCAGCAGCGTAACCCCGACTAGCGGGAGTCATTACAATGAGCAGTTCTTC. Its protein is CASSVTPTSGSHYNEQFF.

V and J are TRBV6-1 and TRBJ2-1; D may be TRBD2 (5 bases). Germline V gives CDR1 MNHNS, CDR2 SASEGT. The V end lost 8 bases, the J end lost 0 bases, and 11 bases lay between the germline ends. The CDR3 totals 14 residues. This CDR3 is CASLTEGSYNEQFF. CDR3 in DNA: TGTGCCAGCCTAACAGAGGGCTCCTACAATGAGCAGTTCTTC.

Notes on this clone: The junction departs from germline at one end; a sequencing error may be responsible. The rearrangement links TRBV4-2 to TRBJ1-1, with 8 positions matching TRBD1. CDR1 and CDR2 from the germline V gene are LGHNA and YNFKEQ. The CDR3 runs to 15 residues. In nucleotides, the CDR3 is TGTGCCAGCAACCAAGACCACGGACAGGGAACTTTAGCTTTCTTT. Translated, it gives CASNQDHGQGTLAFF.